This TCR beta chain originates from a study of blood T cell repertoires in COVID-19. How the authors handled the data: Estimated nucleated cell counts came from reference gene primer amplification. TCRdb's table, derived via immunoSEQ multiplex PCR, lists solely in-frame clones and lacks some. The DNA gave D and trimming, while V, J and clone size come from that table. In the table there are roughly 500,000 clones, 89% of which are singletons. On this clone: The sample contains more than one DNA sequence encoding this CDR3.

Trimming took 2 bases from V and 5 from J; bases not matched to a gene: 6. The germline CDR1 and CDR2 sequences are LGHDT and YNNKEL (reference sequence). This CDR3 contains 14 residues. Sequenced material: peripheral blood. The source of this sequence is a man aged 18 to 29 with COVID-19, enrolled during active disease. The chain couples TRBV3-1 (or the pseudogene TRBV3-2) to TRBJ2-7; TRBD2 matches 7 bases. The CDR3: CASSQLASGHEQYF. In nucleotides, the CDR3 is TGTGCCAGCAGCCAATTGGCTAGCGGCCACGAGCAGTACTTC.